The T cell receptor (beta chain) under discussion was sequenced for a study of T cells in Graves' hyperthyroidism and ophthalmopathy. PBMCs were derived from 9.5 to 10 ml fresh peripheral blood. Amplified TCR beta CDR3 regions came from RNA transcripts. The TCR CDR3 was amplified in a first-round RT-PCR using the HTBI primer set. MiXCR, run by TCRdb on the multiplex PCR reads, gives a single entry per CDR3 protein. The sample shows 700,000 to 950,000 distinct CDR3 sequences, 35% of them seen only once. On this clonotype itself: Its specificity is not known.

Trimming pared 4 bases from V and 2 bases from J, leaving 11 bases between. This CDR3 contains 14 residues. Per germline, CDR1 SNHLY and CDR2 FYNNEI. Study findings and constraints: Ophthalmopathy cases were set apart from stable hyperthyroidism by a 13 V-J model.

This chain connects TRBV2 to TRBJ2-5, with no clear D. Sample: blood. The source is a woman aged 40 to 49 with Graves' hyperthyroidism. The CDR3 is CASSVEQRQETQYF. In DNA, the CDR3 is TGTGCCAGCAGTGTTGAACAGAGACAAGAGACCCAGTACTTC.